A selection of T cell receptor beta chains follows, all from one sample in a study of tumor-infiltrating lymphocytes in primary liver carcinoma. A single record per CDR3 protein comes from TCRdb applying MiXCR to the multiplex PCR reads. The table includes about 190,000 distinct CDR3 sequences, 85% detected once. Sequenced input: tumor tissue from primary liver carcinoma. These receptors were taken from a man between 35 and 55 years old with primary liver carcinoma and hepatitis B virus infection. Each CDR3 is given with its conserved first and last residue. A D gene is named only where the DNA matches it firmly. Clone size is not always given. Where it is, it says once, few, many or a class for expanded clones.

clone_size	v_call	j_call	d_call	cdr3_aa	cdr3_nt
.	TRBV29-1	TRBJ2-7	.	CSVEPPVSFEQYF	TGCAGCGTTGAGCCGCCAGTATCCTTCGAGCAGTACTTC
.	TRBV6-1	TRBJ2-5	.	CASSEASATISHYF	TGTGCCAGCAGTGAGGCTAGCGCCACGATCTCCCATTACTTC
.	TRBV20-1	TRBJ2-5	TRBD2	CSAGPRVGGPLETQYF	TGCAGTGCTGGACCCCGGGTGGGAGGGCCCCTCGAGACCCAGTACTTC
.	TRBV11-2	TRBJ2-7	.	CAISLELGRFYEQYF	TGTGCCATCAGCTTAGAACTAGGACGGTTCTACGAGCAGTACTTC
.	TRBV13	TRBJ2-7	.	CASSLWSSYEQYF	TGTGCTAGCAGCCTATGGTCATCCTACGAGCAGTACTTC
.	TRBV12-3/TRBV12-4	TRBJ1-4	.	CAISLAGIEKLFF	TGTGCCATCAGTTTAGCGGGTATTGAAAAACTGTTTTTT
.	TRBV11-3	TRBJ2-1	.	CTNSLNANGQFF	TGTACCAACAGCTTAAATGCCAATGGGCAGTTCTTC
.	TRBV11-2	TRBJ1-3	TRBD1	CARSLLQGAGGNTIYF	TGTGCCAGGAGCTTGCTACAGGGGGCGGGCGGAAACACCATATATTTT
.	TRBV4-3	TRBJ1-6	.	CASSQDPQWQGSSYNSLLHF	TGCGCCAGCAGCCAAGATCCCCAATGGCAGGGGTCGTCCTATAATTCACTCCTCCACTTT
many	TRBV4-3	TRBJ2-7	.	CASSHLGGAGEQYF	TGCGCCAGCAGCCACCTGGGCGGAGCAGGCGAGCAGTACTTC
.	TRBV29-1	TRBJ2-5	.	CSVKPEGLVLEETQYF	TGCAGCGTTAAACCTGAAGGGCTAGTTCTGGAAGAGACCCAGTACTTC
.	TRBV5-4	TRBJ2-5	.	CASSSDQASLKESQYF	TGTGCCAGCAGCTCCGATCAGGCTAGCCTCAAAGAGAGCCAGTACTTC
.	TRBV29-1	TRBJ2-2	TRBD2	CSAPGLVGLGELFF	TGCAGCGCCCCGGGACTAGTGGGACTTGGGGAGCTGTTTTTT
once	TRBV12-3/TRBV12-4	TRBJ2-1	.	CASSWHINELFF	TGTGCCAGTAGTTGGCACATCAATGAGCTGTTCTTC
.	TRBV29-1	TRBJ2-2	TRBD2	CSVGSPGGGTGELFF	TGCAGCGTTGGTAGTCCGGGAGGTGGCACTGGGGAGCTGTTTTTT
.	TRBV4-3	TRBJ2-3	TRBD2	CASSQRGLAGGSSIDTQYF	TGCGCCAGCAGCCAAAGGGGACTAGCGGGAGGGTCTAGCATAGATACGCAGTATTTT
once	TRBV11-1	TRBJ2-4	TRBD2	CASSFLGTSGTRNIQCF	TGTGCCAGCAGCTTTCTCGGGACTAGCGGAACCAGAAACATTCAGTGCTTC
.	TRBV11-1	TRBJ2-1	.	CASSSNGMSRSFDERFF	TGTGCCAGCAGCTCAAACGGGATGAGCAGGTCGTTTGATGAGCGGTTCTTC
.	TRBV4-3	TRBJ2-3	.	CASSQDLGVGVTQYF	TGCGCCAGCAGCCAAGATCTGGGAGTGGGAGTTACGCAGTATTTT
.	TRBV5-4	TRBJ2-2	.	CASRQGANTGQLFF	TGTGCCAGCAGGCAAGGGGCGAACACCGGGCAGCTGTTTTTT
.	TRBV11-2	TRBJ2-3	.	CASSALTDTQFF	TGTGCCAGCAGCGCTCTCACAGATACGCAGTTCTTT
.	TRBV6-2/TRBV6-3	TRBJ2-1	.	CASSPPTQGSYNEQFF	TGTGCAAGCAGTCCGCCGACACAGGGCTCCTACAATGAGCAGTTCTTC
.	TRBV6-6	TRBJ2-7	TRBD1	CASSSPGQGYELYF	TGTGCCAGCAGTTCACCGGGACAGGGGTACGAGCTATACTTC
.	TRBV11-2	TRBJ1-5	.	CASSLGTDKPQRF	TGTGCCAGCAGCTTAGGGACAGATAAGCCCCAGCGTTTT
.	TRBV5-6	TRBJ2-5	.	CASSLEASLKTQYF	TGTGCCAGTAGCTTGGAGGCTAGCCTAAAGACCCAATACTTC
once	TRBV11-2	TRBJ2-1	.	CTSSLDLGTYNEHFF	TGTACCAGCAGCTTAGATCTGGGGACCTACAATGAGCACTTCTTC
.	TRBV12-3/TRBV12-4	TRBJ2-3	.	CASNPAAQANQPQYF	TGTGCCAGCAACCCCGCAGCGCAGGCTAACCAACCCCAGTATTTT
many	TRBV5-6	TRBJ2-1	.	CASSLGLGSSGYNEQFF	TGTGCCAGCAGCTTGGGATTGGGCTCATCAGGATACAATGAGCAGTTCTTC
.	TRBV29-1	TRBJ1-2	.	CSVNFGQSIFGYTF	TGCAGCGTCAACTTTGGACAGTCGATCTTTGGCTACACGTTC
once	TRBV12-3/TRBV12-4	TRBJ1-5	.	CASSPLWGDKQHF	TGTGCCAGTAGTCCACTTTGGGGAGATAAGCAGCATTTT
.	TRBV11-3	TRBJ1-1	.	CASSPGSSWGTKAFF	TGTGCTAGCAGCCCAGGATCCAGTTGGGGTACTAAAGCTTTCTTT
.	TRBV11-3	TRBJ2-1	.	CVNSLDSGNEQFF	TGTGTGAACAGCTTAGATAGCGGTAATGAGCAGTTCTTC
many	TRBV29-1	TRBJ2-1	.	CSVDAGVTVDEQFF	TGCAGCGTTGATGCCGGGGTAACGGTGGATGAGCAGTTCTTC
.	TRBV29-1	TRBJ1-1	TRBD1	CSAIGQGSEAFF	TGCAGCGCAATCGGACAGGGGTCTGAAGCTTTCTTT
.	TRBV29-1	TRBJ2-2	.	CSVEELDSQVTGELFF	TGCAGCGTTGAAGAACTGGACTCTCAGGTCACCGGAGAGCTGTTTTTT
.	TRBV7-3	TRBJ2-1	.	CASNPAKGNEQFF	TGTGCCAGCAACCCTGCTAAGGGCAATGAGCAGTTCTTC
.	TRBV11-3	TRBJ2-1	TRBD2	CANSLGVPGLPHNEQFF	TGTGCCAACAGCTTAGGTGTACCGGGACTACCCCACAATGAGCAGTTCTTC
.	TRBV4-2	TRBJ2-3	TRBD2	CASSQDSGLTAYRFNTDTQYF	TGTGCCAGCAGCCAAGATTCGGGACTAACGGCATATCGATTTAACACAGATACGCAGTATTTT
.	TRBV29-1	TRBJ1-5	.	CSVARGLQSQHF	TGCAGCGTTGCGAGAGGGCTTCAGTCCCAGCATTTT
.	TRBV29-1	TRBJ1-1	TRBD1	CSVEDRGTEKTQAFF	TGTAGCGTTGAAGATCGGGGGACAGAGAAGACTCAAGCTTTCTTT
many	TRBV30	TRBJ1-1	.	CAWSIGRAGEAFF	TGTGCCTGGAGTATCGGGAGGGCCGGTGAAGCTTTCTTT
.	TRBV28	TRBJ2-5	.	CASRESAPQETQCF	TGTGCCAGCAGGGAGTCGGCTCCACAAGAGACCCAGTGCTTC
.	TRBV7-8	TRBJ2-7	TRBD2	CASNVIAGSRGDHYF	TGTGCCAGCAACGTAATCGCGGGGAGCCGGGGGGATCACTACTTC
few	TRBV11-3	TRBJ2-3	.	CASSPGTLRSGTDTHYF	TGTGCCAGCAGCCCCGGGACTTTGAGAAGCGGCACAGATACGCACTATTTT
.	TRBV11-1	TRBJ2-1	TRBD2	CASSGGGPNEHFF	TGTGCCAGTAGCGGGGGAGGGCCGAATGAGCACTTCTTC